This TCR beta chain was captured by sequencing in a study of vaccination and CD4 T cells after COVID-19. At the level of the study: Two of the convalescents were Hispanic, and convalescents were six males and four females.

Trimming removed 0 bases from V and 4 bases from J, with 15 bases in between. Germline V gives CDR1 LGHDT, CDR2 YNNKEL (reference sequence). CDR3 length: 16 amino acids. TCRdb recomputed calls from the PCR reads with MiXCR, one row per CDR3 protein. The profile covers 20,000 to 25,000 distinct CDR3 sequences, with roughly three fifths appearing a single time and 1% to 1.4% taken by the ten largest. The chain is built from TRBV3-1 and TRBJ2-5, with TRBD2 as a possible D gene (6 bases). This receptor was taken from a human donor who had recovered from COVID-19. Source: CD4+ T cells from blood, taken before SARS-CoV-2 vaccination. CDR3 amino acids: CASSQDAERVRETQYF. The CDR3 nucleotides read TGTGCCAGCAGCCAAGACGCTGAGCGGGTTCGAGAGACCCAGTACTTC.